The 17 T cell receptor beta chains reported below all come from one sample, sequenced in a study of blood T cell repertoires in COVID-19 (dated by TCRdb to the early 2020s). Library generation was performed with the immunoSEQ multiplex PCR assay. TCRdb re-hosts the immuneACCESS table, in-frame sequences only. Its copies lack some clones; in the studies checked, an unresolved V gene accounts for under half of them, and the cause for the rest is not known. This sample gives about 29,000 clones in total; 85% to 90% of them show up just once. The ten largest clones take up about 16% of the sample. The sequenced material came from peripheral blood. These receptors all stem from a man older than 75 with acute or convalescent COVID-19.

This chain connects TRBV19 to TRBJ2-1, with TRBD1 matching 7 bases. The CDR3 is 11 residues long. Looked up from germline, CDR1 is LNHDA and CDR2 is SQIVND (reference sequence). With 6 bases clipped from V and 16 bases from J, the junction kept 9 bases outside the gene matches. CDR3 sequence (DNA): TGTGCCAGTAGAAAAGACAGGGTTTGTTTCTTC. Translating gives CASRKDRVCFF.

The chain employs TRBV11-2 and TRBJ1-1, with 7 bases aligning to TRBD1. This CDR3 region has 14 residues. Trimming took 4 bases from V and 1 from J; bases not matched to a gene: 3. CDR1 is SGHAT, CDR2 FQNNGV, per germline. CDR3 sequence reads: CASSSGGRNTEAFF. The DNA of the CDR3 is TGTGCCAGCAGCTCAGGGGGAAGGAACACTGAAGCTTTCTTT. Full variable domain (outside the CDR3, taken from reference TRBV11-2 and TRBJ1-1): EAGVAQSPRYKIIEKRQSVAFWCNPISGHATLYWYQQILGQGPKLLIQFQNNGVVDDSQLPKDRFSAERLKGVDSTLKIQPAKLEDSAVYLCASSSGGRNTEAFFGQGTRLTVV.

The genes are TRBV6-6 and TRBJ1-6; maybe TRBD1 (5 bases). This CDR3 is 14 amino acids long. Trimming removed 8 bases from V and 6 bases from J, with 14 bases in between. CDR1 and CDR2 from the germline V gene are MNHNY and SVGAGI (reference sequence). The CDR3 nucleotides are TGTGCCAGCTTCATGGGGGGAACTAATTCACCCCTCCACTTT. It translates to CASFMGGTNSPLHF.

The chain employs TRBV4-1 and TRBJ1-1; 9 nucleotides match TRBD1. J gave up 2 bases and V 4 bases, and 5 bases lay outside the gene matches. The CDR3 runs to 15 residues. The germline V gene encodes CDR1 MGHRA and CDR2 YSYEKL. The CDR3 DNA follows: TGCGCCAGCAGCCTCGGACAGGGGCTCAACACTGAAGCTTTCTTT. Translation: CASSLGQGLNTEAFF.

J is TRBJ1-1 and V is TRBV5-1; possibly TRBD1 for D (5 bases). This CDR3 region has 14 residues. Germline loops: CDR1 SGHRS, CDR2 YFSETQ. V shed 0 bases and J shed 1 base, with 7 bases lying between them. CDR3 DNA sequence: TGCGCCAGCAGCTTGGAGGACAAGAACACTGAAGCTTTCTTT. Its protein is CASSLEDKNTEAFF.

As DNA, the CDR3 is TGTGCCAGCAGCACTGCCCCGGGGGAGCAGTTCTTC. Protein sequence: CASSTAPGEQFF. This chain joins TRBV12-3 or TRBV12-4 and TRBJ2-1, with D maybe TRBD2 (5 bases). Trimming shortened V by 6 bases and J by 10 bases, and 13 bases separated the two germline ends. The CDR3 is 12 residues long.

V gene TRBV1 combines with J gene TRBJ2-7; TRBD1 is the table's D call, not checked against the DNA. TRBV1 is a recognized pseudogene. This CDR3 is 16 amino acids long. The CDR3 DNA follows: TGCACCAGCAGCACTGGGTTCAGGGGGGATTTCTACGAGCAGTACTTC. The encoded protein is CTSSTGFRGDFYEQYF.

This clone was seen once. DNA of the CDR3: TGTGCCAGTAGTATAGCGAGTTTTAGGACAGTCACCGGGGAGCTGTTTTTT. Translating gives CASSIASFRTVTGELFF. The V gene is TRBV19, the J gene TRBJ2-2; possibly TRBD1 for D (6 bases). The CDR3 has 17 residues. V was cut by 1 base and J by 4 bases, with 16 bases left in between. The germline gives CDR1 LNHDA, CDR2 SQIVND (reference sequence).

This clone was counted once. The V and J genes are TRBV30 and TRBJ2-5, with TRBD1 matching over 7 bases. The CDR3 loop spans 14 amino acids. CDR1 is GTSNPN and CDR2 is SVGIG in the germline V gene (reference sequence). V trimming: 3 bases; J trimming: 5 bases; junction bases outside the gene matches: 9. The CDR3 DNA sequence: TGTGCCTGGAGAGGGCTGACAGGGACCGAGACCCAGTACTTC. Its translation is CAWRGLTGTETQYF.

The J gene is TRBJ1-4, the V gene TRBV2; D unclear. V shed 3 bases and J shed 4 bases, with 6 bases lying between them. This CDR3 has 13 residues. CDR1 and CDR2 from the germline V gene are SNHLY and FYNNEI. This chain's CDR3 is CASSDRDNEKLFF. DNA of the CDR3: TGTGCCAGCAGTGACCGGGATAATGAAAAACTGTTTTTT.

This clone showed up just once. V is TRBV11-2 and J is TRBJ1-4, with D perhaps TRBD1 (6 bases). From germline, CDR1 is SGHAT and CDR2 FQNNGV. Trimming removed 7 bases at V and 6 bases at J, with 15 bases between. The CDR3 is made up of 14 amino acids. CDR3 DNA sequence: TGTGCCAGCACGCCCCAGGGGTTATATGAAAAACTGTTTTTT. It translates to CASTPQGLYEKLFF.

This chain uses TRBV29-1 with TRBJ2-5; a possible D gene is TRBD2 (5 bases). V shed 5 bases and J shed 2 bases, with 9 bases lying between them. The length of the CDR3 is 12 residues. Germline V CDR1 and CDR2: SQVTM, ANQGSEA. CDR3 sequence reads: CSVLRTQETQYF. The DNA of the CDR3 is TGCAGCGTTCTGAGGACTCAAGAGACCCAGTACTTC.

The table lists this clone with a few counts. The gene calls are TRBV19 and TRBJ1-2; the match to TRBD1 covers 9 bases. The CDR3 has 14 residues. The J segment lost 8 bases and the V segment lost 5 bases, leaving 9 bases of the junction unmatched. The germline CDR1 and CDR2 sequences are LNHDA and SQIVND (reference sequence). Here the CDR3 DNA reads TGTGCCAGTAGTCCCCTCCCGGGGACAGGGGGCTACACCTTC. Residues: CASSPLPGTGGYTF.

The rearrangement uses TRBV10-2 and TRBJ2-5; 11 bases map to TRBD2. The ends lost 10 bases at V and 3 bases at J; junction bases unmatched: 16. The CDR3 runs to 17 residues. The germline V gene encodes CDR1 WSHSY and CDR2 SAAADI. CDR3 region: CATSPHPASGGKETQYF. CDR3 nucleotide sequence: TGCGCCACCTCGCCCCATCCGGCTAGCGGGGGGAAAGAGACCCAGTACTTC.

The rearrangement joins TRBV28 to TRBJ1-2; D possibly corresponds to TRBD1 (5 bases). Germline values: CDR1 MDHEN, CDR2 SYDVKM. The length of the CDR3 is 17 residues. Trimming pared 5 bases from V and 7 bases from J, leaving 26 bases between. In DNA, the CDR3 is TGTGCCAGCAGTCCACAGGTTGACAACCCAGTGGGCCGTGGCTACACCTTC. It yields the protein CASSPQVDNPVGRGYTF.

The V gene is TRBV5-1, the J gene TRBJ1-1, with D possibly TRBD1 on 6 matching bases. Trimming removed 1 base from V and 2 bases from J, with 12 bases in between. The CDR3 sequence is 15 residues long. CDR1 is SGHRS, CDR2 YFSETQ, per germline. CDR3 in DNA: TGCGCCAGCAGCTTGCAGGGGTTTTCTAACACTGAAGCTTTCTTT. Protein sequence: CASSLQGFSNTEAFF.

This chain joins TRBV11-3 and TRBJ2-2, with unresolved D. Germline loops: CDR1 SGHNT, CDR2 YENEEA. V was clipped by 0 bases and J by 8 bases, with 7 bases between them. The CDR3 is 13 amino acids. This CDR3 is CASSLDGRGELFF. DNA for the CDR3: TGTGCCAGCAGCTTAGATGGCAGGGGGGAGCTGTTTTTT.